This is a list of T cell receptor beta chains from one sample in a study of CD8 T cells in ankylosing spondylitis. TCRdb re-analysed the 5' RACE reads in MiXCR, keeping a single row per CDR3 protein. The table has about 150,000 distinct CDR3 sequences, approximately 48% seen once. Sequencing used synovial fluid, either unsorted or a sorted T cell fraction (not recorded which). The receptor set was obtained from a male donor with ankylosing spondylitis. CDR3s include the opening cysteine and the closing phenylalanine or tryptophan. Each record gives: D gene, clone size, J gene, V gene, CDR3 DNA, CDR3 protein. D genes are given only for firm matches. The listing skips clone size in some rows; elsewhere it reads once, few, many or a size class.

d_gene: -; abundance: -; j_gene: TRBJ2-3; v_gene: TRBV6-2/TRBV6-3; CDR3nt: TGTGCCAGCAGTCAGGGACGTACTAGCACAGATACGCAGTATTTT; CDR3aa: CASSQGRTSTDTQYF
d_gene: TRBD1; abundance: few; j_gene: TRBJ2-7; v_gene: TRBV9; CDR3nt: TGTGCCAGCAGCCCGGGACAGGGTCTCGACGAGCAGTACTTC; CDR3aa: CASSPGQGLDEQYF
d_gene: -; abundance: -; j_gene: TRBJ2-1; v_gene: TRBV20-1; CDR3nt: TGCAGTGCTAGAGATGTGTTGTATATGGGCGGGGCGAGCTCCTACAATGAGCAGTTCTTC; CDR3aa: CSARDVLYMGGASSYNEQFF
d_gene: TRBD2; abundance: few; j_gene: TRBJ2-1; v_gene: TRBV7-9; CDR3nt: TGTGCCAGCAGCTCAGCGGGAGCATTTAATGAGCAGTTCTTC; CDR3aa: CASSSAGAFNEQFF
d_gene: TRBD2; abundance: -; j_gene: TRBJ2-2; v_gene: TRBV14; CDR3nt: TGTGCCAGCAGCCAAAGAGCGGGGTTGACCGGGGAGCTGTTTTTT; CDR3aa: CASSQRAGLTGELFF
d_gene: -; abundance: -; j_gene: TRBJ2-7; v_gene: TRBV6-2/TRBV6-3; CDR3nt: TGTGCCAGCAGTTCCGCAGAAGACTCCTACGAGCAGTACTTC; CDR3aa: CASSSAEDSYEQYF
d_gene: TRBD2; abundance: -; j_gene: TRBJ2-1; v_gene: TRBV29-1; CDR3nt: TGCAGCGTTGATAGCGGGATGTTCTACAATGAGCAGTTCTTC; CDR3aa: CSVDSGMFYNEQFF
d_gene: TRBD2; abundance: -; j_gene: TRBJ2-5; v_gene: TRBV10-3; CDR3nt: TGTGCCATCAGTGATCTGGGACTAGCGGGAGGAAATGAGACCCAGTACTTC; CDR3aa: CAISDLGLAGGNETQYF
d_gene: -; abundance: -; j_gene: TRBJ2-1; v_gene: TRBV9; CDR3nt: TGTGCCAGCAGCGTAGGTATAGAGAACTACAATGAGCAGTTCTTC; CDR3aa: CASSVGIENYNEQFF
d_gene: -; abundance: many; j_gene: TRBJ2-7; v_gene: TRBV28; CDR3nt: TGTGCCAGCAGTTACGTTCAGGGCGCTACCTACGAGCAGTACTTC; CDR3aa: CASSYVQGATYEQYF
d_gene: -; abundance: -; j_gene: TRBJ1-3; v_gene: TRBV6-1; CDR3nt: TGTGCCAGCAGTGCGGGAAAAACGGGGCCCGGAAACACCATATATTTT; CDR3aa: CASSAGKTGPGNTIYF
d_gene: TRBD2; abundance: few; j_gene: TRBJ2-5; v_gene: TRBV27; CDR3nt: TGTGCCAGCAGTTTATATTGGGGCGAGCGGGGGGAGACCCAGTACTTC; CDR3aa: CASSLYWGERGETQYF
d_gene: TRBD1; abundance: -; j_gene: TRBJ2-1; v_gene: TRBV6-5; CDR3nt: TGTGCCAGCAGTTGGGACAGCCTGGGATCCTACAATGAGCAGTTCTTC; CDR3aa: CASSWDSLGSYNEQFF
d_gene: -; abundance: -; j_gene: TRBJ1-5; v_gene: TRBV2; CDR3nt: TGTGCCAGCAGTGAAACGCCGAGTTTCAATCAGCCCCAGCATTTT; CDR3aa: CASSETPSFNQPQHF
d_gene: -; abundance: few; j_gene: TRBJ1-4; v_gene: TRBV29-1; CDR3nt: TGCAGCGTTGAAGTTGGAGAAAAACTGTTTTTT; CDR3aa: CSVEVGEKLFF
d_gene: -; abundance: -; j_gene: TRBJ1-4; v_gene: TRBV15; CDR3nt: TGTGCCACCAGCAGATATATTCCGGGACCGGGAGAGGAAAAACTGTTTTTT; CDR3aa: CATSRYIPGPGEEKLFF
d_gene: -; abundance: -; j_gene: TRBJ2-2; v_gene: TRBV7-3; CDR3nt: TGTGCCAGCAGCGTAAGCCATGTGGGTTTCGGGGAGCTGTTTTTT; CDR3aa: CASSVSHVGFGELFF
d_gene: -; abundance: once; j_gene: TRBJ2-1; v_gene: TRBV11-2; CDR3nt: TGTGCCAGCAGCTTAATTTCTCGGTTTGGCCCCTACAATGAGCAGTTCTTC; CDR3aa: CASSLISRFGPYNEQFF
d_gene: TRBD1; abundance: -; j_gene: TRBJ2-7; v_gene: TRBV2; CDR3nt: TGTGCCAGCAGTGAAGCCGTGGACAGGAGCTACGAGCAGTACTTC; CDR3aa: CASSEAVDRSYEQYF
d_gene: -; abundance: -; j_gene: TRBJ2-7; v_gene: TRBV6-6; CDR3nt: TGTGCCAGCAGTTACTCCCCGGAGGGGCCCTACGAGCAGTACTTC; CDR3aa: CASSYSPEGPYEQYF
d_gene: -; abundance: few; j_gene: TRBJ2-3; v_gene: TRBV28; CDR3nt: TGTGCCAGCAGTTTCCCTTGGGGCGCAGATACGCAGTATTTT; CDR3aa: CASSFPWGADTQYF
d_gene: -; abundance: -; j_gene: TRBJ1-5; v_gene: TRBV12-3/TRBV12-4; CDR3nt: TGTGCCAGCACCCTGACAGGTAGCAATCAGCCCCAGCATTTT; CDR3aa: CASTLTGSNQPQHF
d_gene: -; abundance: -; j_gene: TRBJ1-4; v_gene: TRBV20-1; CDR3nt: TGCAGTGCTCTTTCTTACGGGACGTCGGGAAAACTGTTTTTT; CDR3aa: CSALSYGTSGKLFF
d_gene: TRBD2; abundance: -; j_gene: TRBJ2-7; v_gene: TRBV10-2; CDR3nt: TGCGCCAGCAGTGAGGGAGCGGGAGCCTACGAGCAGTACTTC; CDR3aa: CASSEGAGAYEQYF
d_gene: TRBD1; abundance: -; j_gene: TRBJ2-7; v_gene: TRBV5-1; CDR3nt: TGCGCCAGTAGCCCGGGACAGGGGGCCATCGAGCAGTACTTC; CDR3aa: CASSPGQGAIEQYF
d_gene: TRBD1; abundance: -; j_gene: TRBJ1-1; v_gene: TRBV6-1; CDR3nt: TGTGCCAGCGGGTCCCAAGGGACAGCCACTGAAGCTTTCTTT; CDR3aa: CASGSQGTATEAFF
d_gene: TRBD1; abundance: few; j_gene: TRBJ1-1; v_gene: TRBV20-1; CDR3nt: TGCAGTGCTAAAAGGACAGGGGAGACTGAAGCTTTCTTT; CDR3aa: CSAKRTGETEAFF
d_gene: -; abundance: -; j_gene: TRBJ2-6; v_gene: TRBV15; CDR3nt: TGTGCCACCAGCAGAGATGAACAGAGGGACTTCTCTGGGGCCAACGTCCTGACTTTC; CDR3aa: CATSRDEQRDFSGANVLTF
d_gene: -; abundance: few; j_gene: TRBJ2-7; v_gene: TRBV10-3; CDR3nt: TGTGCCATCAGTGACGCGGATCGGTACGAGCAGTACTTC; CDR3aa: CAISDADRYEQYF
d_gene: -; abundance: few; j_gene: TRBJ2-7; v_gene: TRBV4-3; CDR3nt: TGCGCCAGCAGCCAATGGCACGGTTACGAGCAGTACTTC; CDR3aa: CASSQWHGYEQYF
d_gene: -; abundance: once; j_gene: TRBJ2-3; v_gene: TRBV5-1; CDR3nt: TGCGCCAGCAGCTTGTTACCACCCCCCACAGATACGCAGTATTTT; CDR3aa: CASSLLPPPTDTQYF
d_gene: -; abundance: -; j_gene: TRBJ2-7; v_gene: TRBV20-1; CDR3nt: TGCAGTGCTAGAGATCGGAGCAGCTCCTACGAGCAGTACTTC; CDR3aa: CSARDRSSSYEQYF
d_gene: TRBD2; abundance: -; j_gene: TRBJ2-1; v_gene: TRBV5-5; CDR3nt: TGTGCCAGCAGCTTGGTCTGGGGGGGCAATGAGCAGTTCTTC; CDR3aa: CASSLVWGGNEQFF
d_gene: TRBD1; abundance: -; j_gene: TRBJ2-2; v_gene: TRBV10-3; CDR3nt: TGTGCCATCAGTGAGTCGTTGTGGACAGGGAACACCGGGGAGCTGTTTTTT; CDR3aa: CAISESLWTGNTGELFF
d_gene: TRBD1; abundance: -; j_gene: TRBJ2-1; v_gene: TRBV27; CDR3nt: TGTGCCAGCAGTTGGGACAGGGGAAAACTATACAATGAGCAGTTCTTC; CDR3aa: CASSWDRGKLYNEQFF
d_gene: -; abundance: -; j_gene: TRBJ2-2; v_gene: TRBV5-6; CDR3nt: TGTGCCAGCAGACAGGCGGACACCGGGGAGCTGTTTTTT; CDR3aa: CASRQADTGELFF
d_gene: -; abundance: few; j_gene: TRBJ1-1; v_gene: TRBV27; CDR3nt: TGTGCCAGCAGCCTCAGGAGGAGGGTTACTGAAGCTTTCTTT; CDR3aa: CASSLRRRVTEAFF
d_gene: TRBD1; abundance: -; j_gene: TRBJ1-6; v_gene: TRBV6-2/TRBV6-3; CDR3nt: TGTGCCAGCAGCGGAGACAGGGTGAGCTCACCCCTCCACTTT; CDR3aa: CASSGDRVSSPLHF
d_gene: -; abundance: -; j_gene: TRBJ1-1; v_gene: TRBV20-1; CDR3nt: TGCAGTGCCGGGACCGGGGTGACTGAAGCTTTCTTT; CDR3aa: CSAGTGVTEAFF
d_gene: TRBD1; abundance: -; j_gene: TRBJ1-5; v_gene: TRBV7-3; CDR3nt: TGTGCCAGCAGCTTCGGGACAGGGATCACCCTCAATCAGCCCCAGCATTTT; CDR3aa: CASSFGTGITLNQPQHF
d_gene: -; abundance: few; j_gene: TRBJ2-2; v_gene: TRBV6-2/TRBV6-3; CDR3nt: TGTGCCAGCAGTTCGGGAGAGACCGGGGAGCTGTTTTTT; CDR3aa: CASSSGETGELFF